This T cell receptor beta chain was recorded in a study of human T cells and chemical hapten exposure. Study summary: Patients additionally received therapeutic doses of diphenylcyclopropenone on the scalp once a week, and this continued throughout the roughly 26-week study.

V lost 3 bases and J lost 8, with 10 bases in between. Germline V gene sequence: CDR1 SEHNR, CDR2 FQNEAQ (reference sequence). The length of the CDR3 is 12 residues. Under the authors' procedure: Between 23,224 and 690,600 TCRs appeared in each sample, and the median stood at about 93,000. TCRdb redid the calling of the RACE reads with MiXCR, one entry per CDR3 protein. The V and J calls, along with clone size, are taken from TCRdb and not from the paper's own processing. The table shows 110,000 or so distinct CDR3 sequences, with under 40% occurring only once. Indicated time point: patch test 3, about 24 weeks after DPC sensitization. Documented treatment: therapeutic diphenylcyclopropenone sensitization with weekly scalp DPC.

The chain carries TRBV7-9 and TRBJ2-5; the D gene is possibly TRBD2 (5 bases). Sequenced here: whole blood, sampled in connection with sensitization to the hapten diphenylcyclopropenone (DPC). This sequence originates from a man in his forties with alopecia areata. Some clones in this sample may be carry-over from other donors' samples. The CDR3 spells CASSFREGTQYF. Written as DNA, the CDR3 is TGTGCCAGCAGCTTCCGCGAGGGTACCCAGTACTTC. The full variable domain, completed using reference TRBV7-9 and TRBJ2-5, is DTGVSQNPRHKITKRGQNVTFRCDPISEHNRLYWYRQTLGQGPEFLTYFQNEAQLEKSRLLSDRFSAERPKGSFSTLEIQRTEQGDSAMYLCASSFREGTQYFGPGTRLLVL.